The present entry profiles one TCR beta chain with its context. As yet, its antigen is unknown. This sample is drawn from a study of response to subunit inactivated influenza vaccine. The CDR3 has 14 residues. In germline, CDR1 is DFQATT, CDR2 SNEGSKA (reference sequence). V gave up 4 bases and J gave up 0 bases, with 13 bases separating them. TCRdb re-analysed the RT-PCR reads in MiXCR, keeping a single row per CDR3 protein. The sample records fewer than 600,000 distinct CDR3 sequences, less than 7.5% being singletons. Findings and caveats of the study: Authors suggested few new T cells are recruited by each seasonal influenza vaccination.

The sample here was PBMCs from blood, taken less than 30 months after vaccination. The chain uses TRBV20-1 and TRBJ2-7, with D tentatively TRBD1 (6 bases). This receptor was taken from a man aged 50 to 69 who received an inactivated influenza vaccine. The chain's CDR3 is CSAMKGVSSYEQYF. CDR3 coding DNA: TGCAGTGCTATGAAGGGGGTGTCCTCCTACGAGCAGTACTTC.